The present T cell receptor (beta chain) was sequenced within a study of OX40 agonist ivuxolimab in advanced cancers. In the study overall: Age averaged around 60 years (range roughly 23 to 80), and 82.7% were male. Study-wide points: Not determined was the antigen specificity of the expanded peripheral T cells. CD4+ T cells averaged fewer expanded clones than CD8+ T cells.

Germline V lookup: CDR1 MGHRA, CDR2 YSYEKL. J gave up 5 bases and V 9 bases, and 11 bases lay outside the gene matches. CDR3 size: 14 residues. TCRdb keeps only in-frame clones here, not all; method: immunoSEQ multiplex PCR. The sample has some 80,000 clones, just under 90% seen once. Points on this clone: Its specificity is unknown.

The receptor was isolated from an adult with an advanced solid tumor such as melanoma, head and neck, liver or kidney cancer. The sequencing here drew on CD4+ or CD8+ T cells sorted from blood, taken in a trial of the OX40 agonist ivuxolimab. The chain combines TRBV4-1 with TRBJ2-3; 7 positions match TRBD2. The CDR3 DNA follows: TGCGCCAGTTCCCTAGCGGACACAATAGATACGCAGTATTTT. Encoded protein: CASSLADTIDTQYF.